This T cell receptor beta chain was captured in a study of T cells in Graves' hyperthyroidism and ophthalmopathy. Germline CDR1 reads MDHEN; CDR2 reads SYDVKM. The CDR3 length is 15 residues. Trimming shortened V by 1 base and J by 9 bases, and 16 bases separated the two germline ends. This clonotype was recorded a few times. RNA transcripts served as the template for amplifying TCR beta CDR3 regions. In the first-round RT-PCR of the TCR CDR3, the HTBI primer set was used. MiXCR, applied by TCRdb to the multiplex PCR reads, yields one record per CDR3 protein. This sample has approximately 200,000 distinct CDR3 sequences, with approximately 20% found just once.

What was sequenced was blood. This TCR derives from a man aged 35-49 years with Graves' hyperthyroidism. This chain joins TRBV28 and TRBJ2-1; D unclear. CDR3 sequence: CASSLSGPLTREQFF. The CDR3 DNA reads TGTGCCAGCAGTTTATCCGGACCTTTAACACGTGAGCAGTTCTTC.